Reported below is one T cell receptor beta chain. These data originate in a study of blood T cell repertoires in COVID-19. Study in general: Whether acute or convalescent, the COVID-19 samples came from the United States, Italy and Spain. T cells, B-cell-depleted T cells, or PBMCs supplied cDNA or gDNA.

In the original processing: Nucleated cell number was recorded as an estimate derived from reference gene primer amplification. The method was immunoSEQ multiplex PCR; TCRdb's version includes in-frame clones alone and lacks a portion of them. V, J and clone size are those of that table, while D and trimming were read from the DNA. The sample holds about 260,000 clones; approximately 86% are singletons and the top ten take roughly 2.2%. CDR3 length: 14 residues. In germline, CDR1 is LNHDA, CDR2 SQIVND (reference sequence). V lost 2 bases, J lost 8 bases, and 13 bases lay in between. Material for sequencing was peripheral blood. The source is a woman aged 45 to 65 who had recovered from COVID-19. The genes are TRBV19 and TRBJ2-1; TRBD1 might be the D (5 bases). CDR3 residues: CASSIRGTADEQFF. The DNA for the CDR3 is TGTGCCAGTAGTATAAGGGGAACGGCCGATGAGCAGTTCTTC.